This TCR beta chain came from a study of blood T cell repertoires in COVID-19. Produced via immunoSEQ multiplex PCR; TCRdb's table is partial and in-frame only. There are under 45,000 clones in the sample; about four fifths occur only once, and nearly 25% lies in the top ten. The V gene's germline CDR1 is SGHRS and CDR2 YFSETQ. Trimming removed 0 bases at V and 3 bases at J, with 10 bases between. The CDR3 runs 14 residues. The J gene is TRBJ2-7, the V gene TRBV5-1, with D maybe TRBD1 (6 bases). The sample consisted of peripheral blood. The sequence was collected from a human donor with acute or convalescent COVID-19. The donor label of this sample is uncertain. This chain's CDR3 is CASSLGGGDYEQYF. For the CDR3, the DNA is TGCGCCAGCAGCTTGGGAGGGGGAGACTACGAGCAGTACTTC.